The 9 T cell receptor beta chains given below trace back to one sample, sequenced in a study of immune cell composition in non-small cell lung cancer. The assay was immunoSEQ multiplex PCR, and TCRdb's table has in-frame clones only and misses some. The table includes 14,000 or so clones, about 84% detected once. Sequenced: lung tumor tissue. The receptors originated from a human donor with non-small cell lung cancer.

This clone has only a few counts. The rearrangement links TRBV10-3 to TRBJ1-2; a weak D match, TRBD1 (6 bases). The ends were cut back, 11 bases at V and 6 bases at J, with 16 bases in the middle. Looked up from germline, CDR1 is ENHRY and CDR2 is SYGVKD. The CDR3 has 12 amino acids. CDR3 protein: CAFAGGRDGYTF. In DNA form, the CDR3 reads TGTGCCTTCGCTGGGGGCAGGGATGGCTACACCTTC.

The J gene is TRBJ1-1, the V gene TRBV9; perhaps TRBD1 as D (6 bases). This CDR3 has 13 amino acids. The V and J ends lost 4 bases and 7 bases respectively, with 14 bases between them. Germline V lookup: CDR1 SGDLS, CDR2 YYNGEE. This chain's CDR3 is CASSWGGRDEAFF. In nucleotides, the CDR3 is TGTGCCAGCAGCTGGGGGGGCAGGGATGAAGCTTTCTTT.

The chain recombines TRBV28 with TRBJ2-5; 9 bases are a match to TRBD2. The CDR3 runs 15 residues. V was pared by 3 bases and J by 1 base, with 3 bases of the junction left unmatched. Germline V gene data show CDR1 as MDHEN and CDR2 as SYDVKM. The CDR3 reads CASSFQTSGQETQYF. Written as DNA, the CDR3 is TGTGCCAGCAGTTTCCAGACTAGCGGCCAAGAGACCCAGTACTTC. Supplemented by reference TRBV28 and TRBJ2-5, the full variable domain reads DVKVTQSSRYLVKRTGEKVFLECVQDMDHENMFWYRQDPGLGLRLIYFSYDVKMKEKGDIPEGYSVSREKKERFSLILESASTNQTSMYLCASSFQTSGQETQYFGPGTRLLVL.

The chain joins TRBV5-4 to TRBJ2-5, with TRBD1 matching over 8 bases. V lost 3 bases and J lost 1; bases outside the gene matches: 5. CDR3 length: 15 amino acids. Germline assignment: CDR1 SGHNT and CDR2 YYREEE (reference sequence). CDR3 coding DNA: TGTGCCAGCAGCTACGGACAGGGACGCCAAGAGACCCAGTACTTC. This sequence encodes CASSYGQGRQETQYF. Drawing the rest from reference TRBV5-4 and TRBJ2-5, the complete variable domain is ETGVTQSPTHLIKTRGQQVTLRCSSQSGHNTVSWYQQALGQGPQFIFQYYREEENGRGNFPPRFSGLQFPNYSSELNVNALELDDSALYLCASSYGQGRQETQYFGPGTRLLVL.

This chain joins TRBV5-6 and TRBJ2-1; D is uncertain. The germline V gene has CDR1 SGHDT and CDR2 YYEEEE. The CDR3 runs to 13 residues. V dropped 2 bases and J dropped 9 bases, with 12 bases sitting between them. Here the CDR3 reads CASSLGRTREQFF. As DNA, the CDR3 is TGTGCCAGCAGCTTAGGCAGGACGCGTGAGCAGTTCTTC.

The V gene is TRBV29-1, the J gene TRBJ2-3; possibly TRBD2 for D (5 bases). V shed 3 bases and J shed 1 base, with 8 bases lying between them. The CDR3 has 13 residues. CDR1 is SQVTM, CDR2 ANQGSEA, per germline. This CDR3 is CSVDGLGTDTQYF. CDR3 bases: TGCAGCGTTGACGGACTCGGCACAGATACGCAGTATTTT.

The chain couples TRBV13 to TRBJ2-3, with TRBD2 matching 11 bases. Per the germline V gene, CDR1 is PRHDT and CDR2 is FYEKMQ (reference sequence). Trimming cost V 3 bases and J 4 bases; bases outside gene matches: 6. CDR3 length: 16 amino acids. CDR3 sequence (DNA): TGTGCCAGCAGCTTGCTAGCGGGAGGTTCCGCAGATACGCAGTATTTT. This codes for CASSLLAGGSADTQYF.

The chain carries TRBV6-5 and TRBJ2-7; D may be TRBD1 (6 bases). V lost 6 bases to trimming and J lost 0 bases, with 12 bases between them. This CDR3 region has 14 residues. Germline CDR1 is MNHEY and CDR2 is SVGAGI. The CDR3 here is CASRDSGSSYEQYF. For the CDR3, the DNA is TGTGCCAGCAGGGACAGCGGTAGCTCCTACGAGCAGTACTTC.

This clone was seen just once. This chain joins TRBV19 and TRBJ2-7, with 12 bases that match TRBD2. Germline CDR1 and CDR2: LNHDA and SQIVND (reference sequence). The CDR3 covers 15 residues. V gave up 6 bases and J gave up 7 bases; unmatched junction bases: 10. CDR3: CASSYALGLAGEQYF. For the CDR3, the DNA is TGTGCCAGTAGCTATGCCCTTGGACTAGCGGGAGAGCAGTACTTC.